This TCR beta chain originates from a study of blood T cell repertoires in COVID-19. As for the study in general: Italy, Spain and the United States were the sources of the convalescent and acute COVID-19 samples. Sample material is recorded as cDNA or gDNA derived from T cells, B-cell-depleted T cells, or PBMCs.

Germline CDR1 and CDR2: MNHEY and SVGAGI. The CDR3 length is 13 residues. Trimming took 9 bases from V and 0 from J; bases not matched to a gene: 4. The study recruited exposed participants who had met a COVID-19 case within 2 weeks before entry. The method was immunoSEQ multiplex PCR; TCRdb's version includes in-frame clones alone and lacks a portion of them. The repertoire holds 250,000 or so clones, with 80% to 95% as singletons. The sequenced sample consisted of PBMCs or T cells enriched from blood (not recorded which). The chain uses TRBV6-5 and TRBJ1-1; TRBD1 aligns across 7 bases. This clonotype originated in a man aged 35 to 55 who had been exposed to COVID-19. As DNA, the CDR3 is TGTGCCAGTGACCAGGGGGTGAACACTGAAGCTTTCTTT. Residues: CASDQGVNTEAFF.